The 3 T cell receptor beta chains below were found in one sample sequenced in a study of T cells in Graves' hyperthyroidism and ophthalmopathy (dated by TCRdb to the late 2010s). Libraries were built with multiplex PCR. TCRdb names Illumina HiSeq 2000 as the instrument used. TCR beta CDR3 regions were amplified from RNA transcripts. The TCR CDR3 was subjected to a first round of RT-PCR using the HTBI primer set and the Qiagen OneStep RT-PCR kit. TCRdb reworked the public reads: Q25 trimming with fastp, MiXCR clone assembly, productive beta chains retained. Each entry is one CDR3 protein sequence, shown with its most common DNA and genes. This sample gives roughly 160,000 distinct CDR3 sequences in total; approximately 9% of them show up just once. Approximately 20% of the sample is taken by the ten largest. The sample taken for sequencing was blood. These TCRs come from a young woman with Graves' hyperthyroidism that later progressed to Graves' ophthalmopathy.

This clonotype was observed a few times. This chain links TRBV6-1 with TRBJ1-5; maybe TRBD1 (6 bases). V was cut by 5 bases and J by 5 bases, with 10 bases left in between. This CDR3 is 13 amino acids long. Germline V gives CDR1 MNHNS, CDR2 SASEGT. The CDR3 sequence: CASSSQGYQPQHF. The DNA of the CDR3 is TGTGCCAGCAGTTCACAGGGATATCAGCCCCAGCATTTT.

In this sample, this clonotype turned up a few times. This sequence joins TRBV12-3 or TRBV12-4 and TRBJ1-5; D call uncertain. CDR3 length equals 12 residues. V gave up 7 bases and J gave up 2 bases, with 6 bases separating them. CDR3 in DNA: TGTGCCAGCATGGTCGGCAATCAGCCCCAGCATTTT. Translation: CASMVGNQPQHF.

In this sample, this clonotype turned up many times. The CDR3 bases are TGTGCCACCAGCAGGGGAACCGGGGAGCTGTTTTTT. Protein sequence: CATSRGTGELFF. The chain carries TRBV15 and TRBJ2-2; D gene uncertain. This CDR3 spans 12 amino acids. The ends were cut back, 3 bases at V and 5 bases at J, with 4 bases in the middle. Germline lookup yields CDR1 LNHNV and CDR2 YYDKDF (reference sequence).